This T cell receptor (beta chain) stems from a study of T cell repertoires in cytomegalovirus infection. Across the whole study: Through public TCR beta signatures, both CMV infection and matching HLA type were indicated.

TCRdb called the reads again in MiXCR, with one record for every CDR3 protein. The sample includes 350,000 to 500,000 distinct CDR3 sequences, approximately 33% seen only once; the top ten take roughly an eighth. There are a few counts of this clonotype. As yet, its antigen is unknown. General study points: Dominant in the ex vivo response were TCR beta clonotypes restricted by HLA-C and specific for CMV. Identification of carriers of CMV plus the relevant HLA was achieved through cumulative public TCR beta family frequency.

Trimming took 3 bases from V and 3 from J, leaving 16 bases between them. CDR1 LGHNA and CDR2 YSLEER come from the germline V gene. The CDR3 covers 16 residues. Sequenced input: PBMCs. The TCR sequence derives from a human donor in good health (CMV status not recorded). Some clones in this sample may be carry-over from other donors' samples. The J gene is TRBJ2-3, the V gene TRBV4-3; TRBD2 is a possible D gene (6 bases). The CDR3 DNA reads TGCGCCAGCAGCCAGGGACTGGGCACCGGGACAGATACGCAGTATTTT. It translates to CASSQGLGTGTDTQYF.